These 18 T cell receptor beta chains came from one sample sequenced in a study of blood T cell repertoires in COVID-19. Assay: immunoSEQ multiplex PCR; the TCRdb copy retains only in-frame clones and omits some. There are some 110,000 clones in the sample; around 90% occur only once, and less than 6.5% lies in the top ten. The sequenced sample was peripheral blood. Every receptor here comes from a human donor in a cohort sampled during active COVID-19.

The chain joins TRBV7-9 to TRBJ2-6, with 7 bases matching TRBD2. The CDR3 has 16 amino acids. V trimming: 5 bases; J trimming: 3 bases; junction bases outside the gene matches: 7. Per the germline V gene, CDR1 is SEHNR and CDR2 is FQNEAQ (reference sequence). The CDR3 nucleotides are TGTGCCAGCAGCCGACTAGCTATTAATGGGGCCAACGTCCTGACTTTC. Amino acid sequence: CASSRLAINGANVLTF. Drawing the rest from reference TRBV7-9 and TRBJ2-6, the complete variable domain is DTGVSQNPRHKITKRGQNVTFRCDPISEHNRLYWYRQTLGQGPEFLTYFQNEAQLEKSRLLSDRFSAERPKGSFSTLEIQRTEQGDSAMYLCASSRLAINGANVLTFGAGSRLTVL.

This clone came up once. V and J are TRBV6-1 and TRBJ2-3; D remains ambiguous. The CDR3 sequence is 12 residues long. CDR1 and CDR2 (germline): MNHNS, SASEGT. Trimming removed 1 base from V and 7 bases from J, with 6 bases in between. The CDR3 region is CASSEESHTQYF. For the CDR3, the DNA is TGTGCCAGCAGTGAAGAGAGTCATACGCAGTATTTT.

V usage is TRBV20-1 and J usage is TRBJ1-2, with a weak D call TRBD1 (6 bases). Germline V lookup: CDR1 DFQATT, CDR2 SNEGSKA (reference sequence). Trimming took 3 bases from V and 6 from J, leaving 8 bases between them. This CDR3 is 11 amino acids long. The CDR3 sequence is CSARNRDGYTF. CDR3 in DNA: TGCAGTGCTAGGAACAGGGATGGCTACACCTTC.

This clone has a single count. The chain is built from TRBV9 and TRBJ2-3, with TRBD2 matching over 8 bases. The germline gives CDR1 SGDLS, CDR2 YYNGEE. The CDR3 contains 14 residues. V trimming: 4 bases; J trimming: 2 bases; junction bases outside the gene matches: 3. The DNA of the CDR3 is TGTGCCAGCAGCCCCGGACTAGCCACAGATACGCAGTATTTT. Its protein product is CASSPGLATDTQYF.

This CDR3 reads CASSLVSNQETQYF. The CDR3 DNA sequence: TGTGCCAGCTCCCTAGTGTCTAACCAAGAGACCCAGTACTTC. V usage is TRBV18 and J usage is TRBJ2-5; D remains unclear. V dropped 6 bases and J dropped 0 bases, with 11 bases sitting between them. This CDR3 has 14 residues. The germline V gene has CDR1 KGHSH and CDR2 LQKENI.

V is TRBV19 and J is TRBJ2-5; the match to TRBD2 covers 11 bases. With 2 bases clipped from V and 3 bases from J, the junction kept 2 bases outside the gene matches. Germline assignment: CDR1 LNHDA and CDR2 SQIVND (reference sequence). The CDR3 is 15 residues long. Here the CDR3 reads CASSITSGGEETQYF. The CDR3 DNA follows: TGTGCCAGTAGTATAACTAGCGGGGGAGAAGAGACCCAGTACTTC.

This rearrangement joins TRBV9 to TRBJ2-3; 11 bases map to TRBD2. The germline gives CDR1 SGDLS, CDR2 YYNGEE. V shed 3 bases, J shed 4 bases, and the junction held 1 base outside the gene matches. This CDR3 contains 14 residues. The CDR3 bases are TGTGCCAGCAGCGAGGGACTAGCGGCAGATACGCAGTATTTT. This encodes CASSEGLAADTQYF.

This rearrangement joins TRBV30 to TRBJ1-4, with D unclear. Germline V lookup: CDR1 GTSNPN, CDR2 SVGIG (reference sequence). V was cut by 5 bases and J by 10 bases, with 14 bases left in between. The CDR3 is 12 residues long. CDR3 amino acids: CAWRPNGGKLFF. As DNA, the CDR3 is TGTGCCTGGCGACCCAACGGCGGAAAACTGTTTTTT.

The chain combines TRBV4-2 with TRBJ1-2; D is perhaps TRBD1 (5 bases). This CDR3 has 15 residues. The V and J ends lost 2 bases and 4 bases respectively, with 14 bases between them. From germline, CDR1 is LGHNA and CDR2 YNFKEQ. The CDR3 DNA follows: TGTGCCAGCAGCCAAACACCCGGGGGTAGCTATGGCTACACCTTC. It encodes CASSQTPGGSYGYTF.

The chain employs TRBV18 and TRBJ2-1; D remains unclear. V was cut by 3 bases and J by 14 bases, with 17 bases left in between. CDR1 is KGHSH, CDR2 LQKENI, per germline. The CDR3 length is 13 residues. The CDR3 DNA sequence: TGTGCCAGCTCACCTTCTGGTCCCCAGTTGAAGTTCTTC. As protein: CASSPSGPQLKFF.

CDR3 coding DNA: TGTGCCAGCAGTCCCCTCTCAGGGGGCGCAAATCAGCCCCAGCATTTT. Residues: CASSPLSGGANQPQHF. This chain links TRBV27 with TRBJ1-5; 8 bases align to TRBD1. The CDR3 is 16 residues long. V lost 5 bases, J lost 4 bases, and 10 bases stayed unmatched. Germline CDR1 and CDR2: MNHEY and SMNVEV (reference sequence).

DNA for the CDR3: TGTGCCAGCAGGACAGGAGCAACTAATGAAAAACTGTTTTTT. This sequence encodes CASRTGATNEKLFF. This rearrangement joins TRBV6-5 to TRBJ1-4, with D maybe TRBD1 (6 bases). CDR3 length: 14 amino acids. Germline CDR1 MNHEY, CDR2 SVGAGI. With 6 bases removed from V and 0 bases from J, the gap between germline ends came to 8 bases.

This sequence joins TRBV27 and TRBJ2-7, with 9 positions matching TRBD1. In germline, CDR1 is MNHEY, CDR2 SMNVEV (reference sequence). After removal of 6 bases from V and 8 bases from J, the junction contained 11 bases not matched to a gene. The CDR3 has 14 amino acids. CDR3 in DNA: TGTGCCAGCAGGCGACCGGGACAGGGCCAAAAGCAGTACTTC. This gives the protein CASRRPGQGQKQYF.

This clone was counted only a few times. The rearrangement uses TRBV10-3 and TRBJ1-5, with a weak D call TRBD1 (6 bases). Germline values: CDR1 ENHRY, CDR2 SYGVKD. The V end was cut by 5 bases, the J end by 3 bases, with 11 bases between. The CDR3 is 14 amino acids. Here the CDR3 reads CAISPRQDNQPQHF. The CDR3 coding sequence is TGTGCCATCAGTCCCCGACAGGACAATCAGCCCCAGCATTTT.

The gene calls are TRBV5-5 and TRBJ2-5; D may be TRBD1 (5 bases). The germline V and J ends were trimmed by 0 bases and 2 bases, with 11 bases remaining between them. This CDR3 comprises 15 residues. Germline V CDR1 and CDR2: SGHKS, YYEKEE (reference sequence). The CDR3 reads CASSLGDSEQETQYF. For the CDR3, the DNA is TGTGCCAGCAGCTTGGGCGACAGTGAGCAAGAGACCCAGTACTTC.

The genes are TRBV7-3 and TRBJ1-4; no clear D. CDR1 is SGHTA and CDR2 is FQGTGA in the germline V gene. Between the trimmed V and J ends, which lost 4 bases and 7 bases, there was a span of 13 bases. The CDR3 extends over 14 amino acids. CDR3 loop: CASSSGGDGEKLFF. The CDR3 DNA sequence: TGTGCCAGCAGCTCCGGAGGAGACGGTGAAAAACTGTTTTTT.

The chain has TRBV6-6 and TRBJ2-7, with 12 nucleotides matching TRBD2. CDR1 and CDR2 from the germline V gene are MNHNY and SVGAGI (reference sequence). V shed 5 bases and J 1 base; nucleotides not matched to a gene: 9. The CDR3 consists of 17 residues. CDR3 coding DNA: TGTGCCAGCAGTCCCCGGCTAGCGGGAGGGCCGTCCTACGAGCAGTACTTC. Its translation: CASSPRLAGGPSYEQYF.

The genes are TRBV5-6 and TRBJ2-7, with TRBD2 matching over 8 bases. The CDR3 runs to 14 residues. Per the germline V gene, CDR1 is SGHDT and CDR2 is YYEEEE. V lost 4 bases to trimming and J lost 0 bases; unmatched junction nucleotides: 3. The CDR3 spells CASSGRGGSYEQYF. In DNA form, the CDR3 reads TGTGCCAGCAGCGGCCGGGGGGGCTCCTACGAGCAGTACTTC.